The 24 T cell receptor beta chains given below trace back to one sample, sequenced in a study of blood T cells in healthy people across ages. Through a sample-barcoded 5' primer and a J-beta primer mix, a second PCR was run for 7 to 11 cycles. TCRdb processed the 5' RACE reads anew with MiXCR; each CDR3 protein has one entry. The sample contains over 600,000 distinct CDR3 sequences, roughly 50% of which appear only once. The sequencing input was blood. The receptors were sampled from a man between 40 and 49 years old in good health.

This sequence joins TRBV28 and TRBJ2-5, with 8 bases that match TRBD1. This CDR3 is 16 amino acids long. Germline V gives CDR1 MDHEN, CDR2 SYDVKM. Trimming cost V 5 bases and J 3 bases; bases outside gene matches: 11. The CDR3, as DNA: TGTGCCAGCAGTCCAAACCTTGACAGGGGAAAAGAGACCCAGTACTTC. Translation: CASSPNLDRGKETQYF.

This clonotype was counted only a few times. V and J are TRBV9 and TRBJ2-5, with 12 bases lining up with TRBD2. The CDR3 spans 14 residues. Germline V gene sequence: CDR1 SGDLS, CDR2 YYNGEE. The J segment lost 4 bases and the V segment lost 3 bases, leaving 1 base of the junction unmatched. CDR3 nucleotide sequence: TGTGCCAGCAGCGAGGGACTAGCGGGAGAGACCCAGTACTTC. This encodes CASSEGLAGETQYF.

The chain recombines TRBV6-5 with TRBJ2-5, with TRBD1 matching 7 bases. Gene TRBJ2-1 matches the end of the DNA better, so the J call may be wrong. This CDR3 is 15 amino acids long. CDR1 is MNHEY and CDR2 is SVGAGI in the germline V gene. The CDR3 region is CASRTYRDSQETQFF. In nucleotides, the CDR3 is TGTGCCAGCAGAACTTATAGGGACAGCCAAGAGACCCAGTTCTTC.

The chain recombines TRBV29-1 with TRBJ2-5; TRBD2 agrees at 13 bases. Trimming removed 7 bases from V and 2 bases from J; junction bases left unmatched: 7. Germline CDR1 reads SQVTM; CDR2 reads ANQGSEA. The length of the CDR3 is 15 residues. The CDR3 bases are TGCAGCGGCAAACTAGCGGGGGGGATTCAAGAGACCCAGTACTTC. Translated: CSGKLAGGIQETQYF.

The rearrangement links TRBV4-2 to TRBJ2-5, with TRBD1 matching 9 bases. The germline V gene has CDR1 LGHNA and CDR2 YNFKEQ. CDR3 length equals 15 residues. Trimming cost V 1 base and J 1 base; bases outside gene matches: 1. Here the CDR3 DNA reads TGTGCCAGCAGCCAAGGGGACAGGGCCCAAGAGACCCAGTACTTC. Protein sequence: CASSQGDRAQETQYF.

The chain links TRBV6-2 or TRBV6-3 to TRBJ2-1; D unclear. The ends were cut back, 3 bases at V and 0 bases at J, with 9 bases in the middle. The V gene's germline CDR1 is MNHEY and CDR2 SVGEGT. This CDR3 is built from 15 residues. CDR3 residues: CASSYVAYSYNEQFF. The CDR3 DNA sequence: TGTGCCAGCAGTTATGTCGCCTACTCCTACAATGAGCAGTTCTTC.

The CDR3 nucleotides are TGTGCCGGGGGTGCAGGGAGCTCCTACAATGAGCAGTACTTC. Residues: CAGGAGSSYNEQYF. The V call is TRBV7-9, the J call TRBJ2-1; D may be TRBD1 or TRBD2 (5 bases each). The tail of the sequence fits TRBJ2-7 better, so the J call may be wrong. Germline assignment: CDR1 SEHNR and CDR2 FQNEAQ (reference sequence). The CDR3 runs 14 residues.

V gene TRBV6-5 combines with J gene TRBJ2-7; the match to TRBD2 covers 10 bases. V lost 5 bases and J lost 6; bases outside the gene matches: 10. Germline CDR1 reads MNHEY; CDR2 reads SVGAGI. CDR3 length: 15 amino acids. The CDR3 DNA reads TGTGCCAGCAGTCAAACTAGCGGGGTAGTAGTCGAGCAGTACTTC. It specifies CASSQTSGVVVEQYF.

This clonotype was detected only once. The J gene is TRBJ1-1, the V gene TRBV7-2; D is unclear. The CDR3 totals 14 residues. Trimming stripped 1 base from V and 4 bases from J, with 10 bases between. CDR1 is SGHTA, CDR2 FQGNSA, per germline. In DNA form, the CDR3 reads TGTGCCAGCAGCTTAGATTGGGGTGGCACTGAAGCTTTCTTT. This sequence encodes CASSLDWGGTEAFF.

The gene calls are TRBV4-1 and TRBJ2-7; the D call may be TRBD1 or TRBD2 (7 bases each). This CDR3 contains 16 residues. With 2 bases removed from V and 4 bases from J, the gap between germline ends came to 18 bases. Germline values: CDR1 MGHRA, CDR2 YSYEKL. The CDR3 protein is CASSQISGEGAYEQYF. CDR3 nucleotide sequence: TGCGCCAGCAGCCAAATTTCTGGGGAGGGGGCTTACGAGCAGTACTTC.

The table lists this clonotype with many counts. This chain joins TRBV29-1 and TRBJ2-1; D might be TRBD1 (5 bases). V dropped 6 bases and J dropped 9 bases, with 12 bases sitting between them. Germline lookup yields CDR1 SQVTM and CDR2 ANQGSEA. There are 11 residues in the CDR3. CDR3 loop: CSVRRDAEQFF. DNA of the CDR3: TGCAGCGTCCGCAGGGATGCTGAGCAGTTCTTC.

The CDR3 protein is CATSRDLAANQPQHF. The CDR3 nucleotides read TGTGCCACCAGCAGAGATCTCGCAGCTAATCAGCCCCAGCATTTT. This sequence joins TRBV15 and TRBJ1-5; D is unclear. Germline V gene lookup returns CDR1 LNHNV and CDR2 YYDKDF (reference sequence). The V gene lost 0 bases and the J gene lost 4 bases, with 10 bases spanning the gap. The CDR3 spans 15 residues.

The V and J genes are TRBV11-3 and TRBJ2-5; D call uncertain. Germline lookup yields CDR1 SGHNT and CDR2 YENEEA. V gave up 0 bases and J gave up 2 bases, with 13 bases separating them. CDR3 size: 16 residues. The CDR3 coding sequence is TGTGCCAGCAGCTTAGATATGAGAGGCAGGCAAGAGACCCAGTACTTC. It translates to CASSLDMRGRQETQYF.

The DNA for the CDR3 is TGTGCCAGCAGCTCTGGGCAGGGCAGCTCACCCCTCCACTTT. Its protein product is CASSSGQGSSPLHF. V usage is TRBV7-9 and J usage is TRBJ1-6; D is possibly TRBD1 (5 bases). The ends were cut back, 4 bases at V and 10 bases at J, with 14 bases in the middle. Germline V gene data show CDR1 as SEHNR and CDR2 as FQNEAQ (reference sequence). This CDR3 comprises 14 residues.

The gene calls are TRBV4-3 and TRBJ1-1, with 7 nucleotides matching TRBD1. The V gene end was trimmed by 3 bases and the J gene end by 4 bases; junction bases not matched to a gene: 8. Germline CDR1 LGHNA, CDR2 YSLEER. This CDR3 comprises 15 residues. CDR3 protein: CASSQRTGVSTEAFF. CDR3 sequence (DNA): TGCGCCAGCAGCCAGAGAACAGGGGTTTCCACTGAAGCTTTCTTT.

This clonotype was detected a few times. This sequence joins TRBV20-1 and TRBJ2-1, with TRBD2 matching 13 bases. Germline V CDR1 and CDR2: DFQATT, SNEGSKA (reference sequence). Trimming removed 8 bases from V and 3 bases from J; junction bases left unmatched: 4. This CDR3 is 14 amino acids long. Written as DNA, the CDR3 is TGCAGTCGAACTAGCGGGGGGGACTACAATGAGCAGTTCTTC. This gives the protein CSRTSGGDYNEQFF.

In its sample, this clonotype was seen a few times. This sequence joins TRBV6-5 and TRBJ2-3; no definite D call. This CDR3 has 14 residues. Trimming removed 11 bases from V and 4 bases from J, with 19 bases in between. Germline V lookup: CDR1 MNHEY, CDR2 SVGAGI. CDR3 protein: CAAKRLGDSDTQYF. CDR3 DNA: TGTGCCGCGAAACGGCTAGGAGATTCAGATACGCAGTATTTT.

The V call is TRBV6-6, the J call TRBJ1-5, with TRBD1 identical over 10 bases. Germline V gene data show CDR1 as MNHNY and CDR2 as SVGAGI (reference sequence). V lost 6 bases to trimming and J lost 2 bases; unmatched junction nucleotides: 7. This CDR3 has 16 residues. The CDR3 DNA is TGTGCCAGCAGGGGGAGTGGACAGGGGGGCAATCAGCCCCAGCATTTT. It codes for CASRGSGQGGNQPQHF.

J is TRBJ1-5 and V is TRBV27; D might be TRBD1 (5 bases). The CDR3 length is 15 residues. Germline values: CDR1 MNHEY, CDR2 SMNVEV (reference sequence). Trimming took off 2 bases at V and 3 bases at J, with 11 bases between the two ends. The CDR3 bases are TGTGCCAGCAGTTTAATAGGGGTCCTCAATCAGCCCCAGCATTTT. Its protein is CASSLIGVLNQPQHF.

The genes are TRBV7-9 and TRBJ1-1; 10 bases match TRBD1. The CDR3 is made up of 17 amino acids. V lost 5 bases to trimming and J lost 1 base; unmatched junction nucleotides: 10. Germline CDR1 is SEHNR and CDR2 is FQNEAQ (reference sequence). The chain's CDR3 is CASSPRSGTGANTEAFF. The CDR3 DNA follows: TGTGCCAGCAGCCCGCGATCCGGGACAGGGGCGAACACTGAAGCTTTCTTT.

This chain links TRBV4-1 with TRBJ1-5; no reliable D call. Germline CDR1 and CDR2: MGHRA and YSYEKL. V was shortened by 0 bases and J by 4 bases, with 16 bases between the two germline ends. The CDR3 has 17 amino acids. CDR3 protein: CASSQENPPVTNQPQHF. The CDR3 DNA follows: TGCGCCAGCAGCCAAGAGAACCCCCCGGTGACAAATCAGCCCCAGCATTTT.

The V gene is TRBV3-1, the J gene TRBJ2-5; D gene ambiguous. The CDR3 consists of 16 residues. The germline V gene has CDR1 LGHDT and CDR2 YNNKEL (reference sequence). Trimming took off 3 bases at V and 2 bases at J, with 16 bases between the two ends. The CDR3 loop is CASSHAGPRIQETQYF. In DNA form, the CDR3 reads TGTGCCAGCAGCCATGCTGGTCCGAGGATTCAAGAGACCCAGTACTTC.

This clonotype has just a few counts. The rearrangement uses TRBV12-3 or TRBV12-4 and TRBJ2-3; weak D call: TRBD1 (7 bases). V lost 6 bases to trimming and J lost 2 bases, with 15 bases between them. The CDR3 is 15 amino acids. This chain's CDR3 is CASSGGQQITDTQYF. CDR3 DNA: TGTGCCAGCAGCGGGGGACAGCAAATCACAGATACGCAGTATTTT.

The genes are TRBV9 and TRBJ2-5; D not certain. V was trimmed by 3 bases and J by 11 bases, leaving 14 bases between them. The CDR3 sequence is 12 residues long. Germline V lookup: CDR1 SGDLS, CDR2 YYNGEE. The CDR3 coding sequence is TGTGCCAGCAGCGCACCCCGTTTGTGGCAGTACTTC. This codes for CASSAPRLWQYF.